The entry that follows covers one TCR beta chain sequence. Its antigen is still unknown. Per-base qualities were not stored, and no clone one base away is much larger. Other DNA sequences in the sample encode the same CDR3. TCR CDR3 regions were amplified from genomic DNA by multiplex PCR using the deep immunoSEQ assay. Extracted genomic DNA from each cell subset was distributed evenly across all wells of several immunoSEQ 96-well plates, and each plate was treated as a replicate. For sorted subsets, roughly 200 ng of genomic DNA, equivalent to some 33,000 T cell genomes, went into each replicate PCR. The purified libraries were quantified using a Qubit 3.0 fluorometer, sized with a Bioanalyzer 2100, and then quantified again using the KAPA Library Quantification kit. A separate single-read 150-cycle Illumina NextSeq 550 flow cell was used to sequence each immunoSEQ 96-well plate. In the original analysis: Because the immunoSEQ output included only junctional sequences and no quality scores, the filtering could not be the same as the filtering used for full-length reads. To assign V/J genes and CDR3, sequences were annotated against IMGT germline references using PyIR, a Python wrapper for IgBLAST v1.9. Reads with weak V/J assignments (E-value above 1e-6), missing CDR3, stop codons, out-of-frame junctions, or ambiguous translated residues were removed. V3J clonotypes were defined as sequences sharing the same inferred V gene, J gene, and CDR3 amino acid sequence. To compute the percentage overlap between repertoires, the number of shared unique clonotypes was divided by the size of the smaller repertoire. Richness of each repertoire was evaluated using RTK rarefaction, the Chao1 estimator, and Recon v2.1 estimates of unobserved clonotypes. For all TCRbeta clonotypes obtained by the gDNA method from a few donors, generation probabilities were computed with OLGA. This immuneACCESS table, as held by TCRdb, lists in-frame sequences with V and J called but not all clones. Of the missing ones, under half trace to an unresolved V gene in checked studies; the others have no known cause. V and J calls and clone size come straight from that table; D and trimming were deduced from the DNA. This sample gives around 2,000,000 clones in total; approximately 94% of them show up just once. The top ten clonotypes cover more than 1.5% of the sample.

This sample stems from a study of shared clonotypes between healthy human individuals (dated by TCRdb to the early 2020s). Regarding the research as a whole: The cohort included a few men and two women between 18 and 49 years of age. Leukapheresis yielded between about 0.9 and 8.9 billion PBMCs per donor. To increase sequencing depth and limit assay-specific biases, different laboratories used diverse techniques to prepare libraries and sequence TCR repertoires. For each donor, three plates each were used for CD4 naive and CD4 memory, two plates were used for CD8 naive, and one plate was used for CD8 memory. To estimate repertoire size and how much clonotype sharing occurs between individuals, the study deeply sequenced the blood TCR repertoires of five healthy adults. Beyond this particular receptor, the publication reports: Based on pairwise subsampling, the degree of clonotype sharing among donors was expected to be affected by sequencing depth. Because the study included only a small number of donors, the genetic and exposure-history diversity represented was limited. Higher generation probabilities were observed for clonotypes shared by all four sorted-subset donors than for non-shared clonotypes. Even with the large sequencing depth, rarefaction of the sorted-subset datasets indicated that sequencing was incomplete. Naive subsets generally had larger estimated clonotype richness than memory subsets did. Sampling was limited to blood, and TCR repertoires in tissue likely differ from TCR repertoires in blood. When a handful of donors were compared, the shared fraction of clonotypes was around 5.1% for naive CD4, roughly 3.4% for naive CD8, 2% to 2.5% for memory CD4, and 0.35% to 0.4% for memory CD8.

CD8 naive samples consisted of CD45RO-negative cells that were positively selected for CCR7, yielding a CD45RA+CCR7+ population without TemRA cells. The donors were healthy, HIV-negative adults who had no recently reported acute infections or vaccinations. Only Caucasian adults living in Nashville, Tennessee, USA were represented among the donors. Blood was obtained by leukapheresis, after which PBMCs were separated by Ficoll-Histopaque density gradient centrifugation and cryopreserved in liquid nitrogen vapor phase. Purity and quantity of every magnetically sorted T cell population were checked by analytical flow cytometry. Each sorted fraction had its genomic DNA isolated and then quantified by UV absorbance on a Nanodrop 2000c. The germline V gene yields MDHEN for CDR1 and SYDVKM for CDR2. V loses 3 bases of germline sequence and J loses 1 base, and the interval between the two ends is 7 bases. Spanning cysteine to phenylalanine, the CDR3 consists of 13 amino acids. The DNA shown is the 39-base CDR3, in frame from base 1.

Sequencing was done on a sample of naive CD8+ T cells from PBMCs. The meaning of the sample's cell subset or site label: CD45RA+CCR7+. Rearrangement joined TRBV28 to TRBJ2-7, and the D gene may be TRBD2, 5 bases matching. The clonotype originates from a man aged 18-30 years in good health. Some clones in this sample may be carry-over from other donors' samples. CDR3 reads: CASSLRESYEQYF. The nucleotides read TGTGCCAGCAGTTTGAGGGAATCCTACGAGCAGTACTTC.